The source of this T cell receptor beta chain is a study of cytomegalovirus exposure and HLA in healthy donors. The wider study: There were fewer than 130 million unique TCR beta sequences, drawn from about 190 million T cells, in an earlier analysis. Study results and caveats: In vitro experiments confirmed that three CMV-associated chains were specific for CMV antigens. It was in a later analysis that TCR association rates were seen to vary by HLA locus, highest for DRB1 and lowest for HLA-C. Later genetic work tied a missense DCLRE1C variant to beta-chain V and J trimming.

Use of 60 Vbeta and 13 Jbeta primers characterized the PCR. The table came from immunoSEQ multiplex PCR; TCRdb's copy has only in-frame clones and leaves some out. The table lists about 180,000 clones, approximately 80% of them singletons. As regards this clone: Its antigen is not identified.

V shed 5 bases and J 3 bases; nucleotides not matched to a gene: 5. The CDR3 extends over 15 amino acids. Looked up from germline, CDR1 is LNHDA and CDR2 is SQIVND (reference sequence). The chain employs TRBV19 and TRBJ2-1; the match to TRBD2 covers 9 bases. This TCR derives from a woman between 45 and 65 years old in good health and CMV-seronegative. The sequencing input was PBMCs. The CDR3 reads CASSAGLANYNEQFF. In nucleotides, the CDR3 is TGTGCCAGTAGTGCGGGACTAGCCAACTACAATGAGCAGTTCTTC.